These T cell receptor beta chains were read from a single sample in a study of OX40 agonist ivuxolimab in advanced cancers. The data were produced by immunoSEQ multiplex PCR, yet TCRdb's version contains in-frame clones alone and is incomplete. The repertoire holds approximately 86,000 clones, with around 90% as singletons. Sample: CD4+ or CD8+ T cells sorted from blood, taken in a trial of the OX40 agonist ivuxolimab. These receptor sequences come from an adult with an advanced solid tumor such as melanoma, head and neck, liver or kidney cancer. CDR3s include the opening cysteine and the closing phenylalanine or tryptophan. D genes are given only for firm matches. Expanded clones get a size class; other rows say once, few or many, or leave the size out.

v_call	d_call	j_call	clone_size	cdr3_aa	cdr3_nt
TRBV29-1	.	TRBJ1-3	once	CSVDVASSGNTIYF	TGCAGCGTTGATGTGGCGAGCTCTGGAAACACCATATATTTT
TRBV20-1	.	TRBJ2-2	.	CSASALGRLFF	TGCAGTGCTAGTGCTCTCGGGCGGCTGTTTTTT
TRBV7-2	.	TRBJ1-5	.	CASSLQQDQPQHF	TGTGCCAGCAGCTTACAACAGGATCAGCCCCAGCATTTT
TRBV28	TRBD1	TRBJ1-5	.	CASDTTGQGYQPQHF	TGTGCCAGTGACACTACGGGACAGGGATATCAGCCCCAGCATTTT
TRBV19	.	TRBJ1-1	.	CASSLLGVNTEAFF	TGTGCCAGTAGTTTATTAGGGGTGAACACTGAAGCTTTCTTT
TRBV6-6	TRBD2	TRBJ2-7	.	CASSPTSGTSYEQYF	TGTGCCAGCAGTCCGACTAGCGGGACTTCCTACGAGCAGTACTTC
TRBV28	TRBD1	TRBJ2-6	.	CASRPSGTARSGANVLTF	TGTGCCAGCAGACCCTCCGGGACAGCGCGCTCTGGGGCCAACGTCCTGACTTTC
TRBV5-6	.	TRBJ1-2	.	CASSLAAGYTF	TGTGCCAGCAGCTTGGCGGCTGGCTACACCTTC
TRBV29-1	.	TRBJ1-4	.	CSGTIGGGEKLFF	TGCAGCGGGACAATCGGGGGGGGTGAAAAACTGTTTTTT
TRBV6-5	.	TRBJ2-7	.	CASSYSNGGEQYF	TGTGCCAGCAGTTACTCGAATGGGGGGGAGCAGTACTTC
TRBV4-1	.	TRBJ1-3	once	CASSQVRGPSGNTIYF	TGCGCCAGCAGCCAAGTGCGGGGCCCTAGTGGAAACACCATATATTTT
TRBV5-8	TRBD2	TRBJ2-7	.	CASRRWAREGYEQYF	TGTGCCAGCAGGCGGTGGGCGAGGGAGGGCTACGAGCAGTACTTC
TRBV5-5	TRBD1	TRBJ2-1	.	CASSLGQGLARNEQFF	TGTGCCAGCAGCTTGGGACAGGGATTGGCTCGCAATGAGCAGTTCTTC
TRBV28	.	TRBJ1-2	.	CASSPGSGYTF	TGTGCCAGCAGTCCAGGGTCTGGCTACACCTTC
TRBV4-1	TRBD2	TRBJ2-7	.	CASSQGGVGGYEQYF	TGCGCCAGCAGCCAGGGGGGAGTGGGAGGGTACGAGCAGTACTTC
TRBV7-3	.	TRBJ2-2	.	CASSLMAYSNTGELFF	TGTGCCAGCAGCTTAATGGCCTATTCGAACACCGGGGAGCTGTTTTTT
TRBV19	TRBD1	TRBJ1-2	.	CASILGQGKNYGYTF	TGTGCCAGTATCCTCGGACAGGGTAAAAACTATGGCTACACCTTC
TRBV27	TRBD1	TRBJ1-5	.	CASSPRTGSGLGRNQPQHF	TGTGCCAGCAGTCCCCGGACAGGGTCTGGGTTGGGGCGCAATCAGCCCCAGCATTTT
TRBV19	.	TRBJ1-2	.	CASSLYGYGYTF	TGTGCCAGTAGTTTGTACGGCTATGGCTACACCTTC
TRBV7-2	TRBD2	TRBJ2-7	.	CASSSVAGGLGTTGREQYF	TGTGCCAGCAGCTCCGTAGCGGGAGGGTTGGGGACCACCGGTCGGGAGCAGTACTTC
TRBV14	.	TRBJ2-1	.	CASTQGWRDNEQFF	TGTGCCAGCACCCAAGGATGGAGAGACAATGAGCAGTTCTTC
TRBV5-4	TRBD2	TRBJ2-7	.	CASSLGRRTSGSYEQYF	TGTGCCAGCAGCTTGGGCAGGCGGACTAGCGGGAGCTACGAGCAGTACTTC
TRBV6-1	TRBD1	TRBJ1-2	.	CASAPQLTGANGYTF	TGTGCCAGCGCTCCCCAGCTGACAGGGGCAAATGGCTACACCTTC
TRBV4-1	.	TRBJ1-6	.	CASSHPYPANNSPLHF	TGCGCCAGCAGCCATCCTTACCCCGCTAATAATTCACCCCTCCACTTT
TRBV5-4	.	TRBJ2-1	.	CASSLRTGGLSYNEQFF	TGTGCCAGCAGCTTGAGAACAGGTGGACTATCCTACAATGAGCAGTTCTTC
TRBV7-2	.	TRBJ2-1	.	CASSPQTGNNEQFF	TGTGCCAGCAGCCCCCAGACAGGAAACAATGAGCAGTTCTTC
TRBV19	TRBD1	TRBJ2-4	.	CASSITGDIQYF	TGTGCCAGTAGTATAACAGGGGACATTCAGTACTTC
TRBV5-6	TRBD1	TRBJ1-6	.	CASSLQGSSYNSPLHF	TGTGCCAGCAGCTTACAGGGGAGCTCCTATAATTCACCCCTCCACTTT
TRBV28	.	TRBJ2-2	few	CASSYPGQENTGELFF	TGTGCCAGCAGTTATCCCGGCCAGGAGAACACCGGGGAGCTGTTTTTT
TRBV20-1	.	TRBJ1-2	once	CSAPDLAGCTF	TGCAGTGCTCCGGACCTGGCGGGCTGCACCTTC
TRBV19	.	TRBJ2-3	.	CASSLAASTLTDTQYF	TGTGCCAGTAGTCTGGCAGCGTCCACCCTCACAGATACGCAGTATTTT
TRBV2	.	TRBJ1-5	.	CASSDPWQGSNQPQHF	TGTGCCAGCAGTGATCCCTGGCAGGGTAGCAATCAGCCCCAGCATTTT
TRBV5-1	.	TRBJ2-5	.	CASSLGGPSQETQYF	TGCGCCAGCAGCTTGGGCGGGCCTAGCCAAGAGACCCAGTACTTC
TRBV28	.	TRBJ1-5	.	CASSPASARGRSNQPQHF	TGTGCCAGCAGTCCCGCGTCGGCCAGGGGAAGAAGCAATCAGCCCCAGCATTTT
TRBV19	.	TRBJ1-5	.	CANSIVVSGQPQHF	TGTGCCAATAGTATAGTCGTGTCGGGTCAGCCCCAGCATTTT
TRBV7-8	.	TRBJ2-3	.	CASSPRRFGSTDTQYF	TGTGCCAGCAGCCCCAGGCGCTTCGGTAGCACAGATACGCAGTATTTT
TRBV19	.	TRBJ2-1	.	CASSPGFRNDNEQFF	TGTGCCAGTAGTCCAGGGTTTAGAAATGACAATGAGCAGTTCTTC
TRBV2	.	TRBJ2-5	.	CASTNRAPETQYF	TGTGCCAGCACCAACAGGGCTCCAGAGACCCAGTACTTC
TRBV18	.	TRBJ2-1	.	CASSPPGLGYNEQFF	TGTGCCAGCTCACCACCGGGCCTAGGCTACAATGAGCAGTTCTTC
TRBV19	TRBD2	TRBJ2-3	.	CASSIASGTTDTQYF	TGTGCCAGTAGTATAGCTAGCGGGACCACAGATACGCAGTATTTT
TRBV2	.	TRBJ2-1	.	CASGNEGGSYNEQFF	TGTGCCAGCGGAAACGAAGGGGGTTCCTACAATGAGCAGTTCTTC
TRBV11-1	.	TRBJ2-5	.	CASSSPGDPGVQETQYF	TGTGCCAGCAGCTCCCCGGGGGATCCGGGAGTCCAAGAGACCCAGTACTTC
TRBV4-1	.	TRBJ2-7	.	CASSQGVQGYEQYF	TGCGCCAGCAGCCAAGGGGTACAGGGATACGAGCAGTACTTC
TRBV7-2	.	TRBJ2-3	.	CASSSPLAGDTQYF	TGTGCCAGCAGCTCCCCCCTAGCCGGGGATACGCAGTATTTT
TRBV6-5	.	TRBJ1-3	.	CASSYSGPKRGNTIYF	TGTGCCAGCAGTTACTCGGGCCCGAAGAGGGGAAACACCATATATTTT
TRBV7-2	.	TRBJ2-5	.	CASSQNGAQETQYF	TGTGCCAGCAGCCAAAACGGGGCCCAAGAGACCCAGTACTTC
TRBV6-1	.	TRBJ1-3	.	CASNPQGSGNTIYF	TGTGCCAGCAATCCACAGGGCTCTGGAAACACCATATATTTT
TRBV5-3	.	TRBJ2-5	.	CARSLNRFPGTGQETQYF	TGTGCCAGAAGCTTGAATCGCTTCCCCGGGACCGGCCAAGAGACCCAGTACTTC
TRBV7-2	TRBD2	TRBJ2-3	.	CASSLLAGGLDTQYF	TGTGCCAGCAGCTTACTAGCGGGAGGATTAGATACGCAGTATTTT
TRBV6-6	TRBD1	TRBJ2-2	.	CASMRTGNTGELFF	TGTGCCAGCATGCGGACAGGGAACACCGGGGAGCTGTTTTTT
TRBV5-4	TRBD2	TRBJ2-2	few	CASSLTYSGAGELFF	TGTGCCAGCAGCCTAACCTATAGCGGGGCCGGGGAGCTGTTTTTT